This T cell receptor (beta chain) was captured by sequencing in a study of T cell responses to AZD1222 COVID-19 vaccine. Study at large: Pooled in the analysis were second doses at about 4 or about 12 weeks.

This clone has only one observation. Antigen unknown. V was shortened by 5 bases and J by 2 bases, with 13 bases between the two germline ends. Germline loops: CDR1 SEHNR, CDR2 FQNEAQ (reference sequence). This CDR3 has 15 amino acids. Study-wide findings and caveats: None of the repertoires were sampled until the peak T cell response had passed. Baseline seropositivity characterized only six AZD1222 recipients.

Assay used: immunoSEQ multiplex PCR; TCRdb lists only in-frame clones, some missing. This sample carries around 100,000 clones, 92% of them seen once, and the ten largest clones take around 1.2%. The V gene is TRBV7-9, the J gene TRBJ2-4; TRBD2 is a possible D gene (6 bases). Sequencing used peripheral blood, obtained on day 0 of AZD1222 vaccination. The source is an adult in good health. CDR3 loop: CASSLFGGTKNIQYF. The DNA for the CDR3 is TGTGCCAGCAGCCTATTCGGGGGTACCAAAAACATTCAGTACTTC.